This entry describes one T cell receptor beta chain. Assay: immunoSEQ multiplex PCR; the TCRdb copy retains only in-frame clones and omits some. This table holds roughly 150,000 clones, around four fifths found once. These data are taken from a study of blood T cell repertoires in COVID-19. Germline loops: CDR1 SGHVS, CDR2 FQNEAQ. Deletions cut 5 bases from V and 10 bases from J, with 12 bases between. This CDR3 has 12 residues. The gene calls are TRBV7-8 and TRBJ2-1, with D unresolved. This clonotype was obtained from an elderly woman with acute or convalescent COVID-19. The material sequenced was peripheral blood. CDR3 loop: CASSLGRREQFF. DNA for the CDR3: TGTGCCAGCAGCCTTGGGCGCAGGGAGCAGTTCTTC.